This TCR beta chain was recovered during a study of regulatory T cells in long-lasting Graves disease. Looked up from germline, CDR1 is SEHNR and CDR2 is FQNEAQ (reference sequence). The junction had 12 bases not matched to a gene; V was cut back by 4 bases and J by 7 bases. This CDR3 is built from 16 residues. This clonotype has only a few counts. Time point in this sample: newly diagnosed GD, antithyroid drugs for less than 3 months. PBMC-derived RNA was used for the TCR library. Arm-PCR of CDR3 regions and iRepertoire HTBI primers were the basis on which TCR beta libraries were built. TCRdb independently ran MiXCR on the multiplex PCR reads; one entry per CDR3 protein. The sample lists over 500,000 distinct CDR3 sequences, approximately 16% occurring once. The same specimen was also included in a second study, on T cells in Graves' hyperthyroidism and ophthalmopathy.

V gene TRBV7-9 combines with J gene TRBJ2-2, with 7 bases that match TRBD2. The specimen was peripheral blood mononuclear cells (PBMCs), collected at new diagnosis, from a patient treated with antithyroid drugs. The receptor's source is a man between 18 and 35 years old with Graves disease. Written as DNA, the CDR3 is TGTGCCAGCAGCTCAACGGGGCGGGAGTCCCACGGGGAGCTGTTTTTT. Protein: CASSSTGRESHGELFF. Based on the CDR3 plus reference TRBV7-9 and TRBJ2-2, the full variable domain is DTGVSQNPRHKITKRGQNVTFRCDPISEHNRLYWYRQTLGQGPEFLTYFQNEAQLEKSRLLSDRFSAERPKGSFSTLEIQRTEQGDSAMYLCASSSTGRESHGELFFGEGSRLTVL.